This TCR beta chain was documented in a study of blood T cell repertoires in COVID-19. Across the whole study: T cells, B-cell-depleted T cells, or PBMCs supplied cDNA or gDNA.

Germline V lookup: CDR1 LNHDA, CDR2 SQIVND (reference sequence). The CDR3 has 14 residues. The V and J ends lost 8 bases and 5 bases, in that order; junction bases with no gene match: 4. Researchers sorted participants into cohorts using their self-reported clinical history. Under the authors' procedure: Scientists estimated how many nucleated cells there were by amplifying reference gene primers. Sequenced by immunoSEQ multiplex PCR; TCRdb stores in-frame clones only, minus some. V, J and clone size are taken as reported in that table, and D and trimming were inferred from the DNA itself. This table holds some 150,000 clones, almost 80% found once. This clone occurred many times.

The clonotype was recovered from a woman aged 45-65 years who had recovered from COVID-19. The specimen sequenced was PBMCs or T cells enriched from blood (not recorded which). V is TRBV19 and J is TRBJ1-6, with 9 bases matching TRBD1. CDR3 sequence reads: CASSGTGNNSPLHF. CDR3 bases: TGTGCCAGTTCCGGGACAGGGAATAATTCACCCCTCCACTTT.